The 8 T cell receptor beta chains below were found in one sample sequenced in a study of T cell responses to AZD1222 COVID-19 vaccine. Generated by immunoSEQ multiplex PCR, the TCRdb table keeps only in-frame clones and is missing some. The sample consists of some 170,000 clones, 85% to 95% of them appearing once. The input for sequencing was peripheral blood, taken 28 days after the second AZD1222 dose. The receptors derive from an adult who received the AZD1222 COVID-19 vaccine.

The CDR3 loop is CASSPRTGGLPKNIQYF. The CDR3 bases are TGTGCCAGCAGCCCCCGGACAGGGGGCCTCCCCAAAAACATTCAGTACTTC. V and J are TRBV13 and TRBJ2-4; 11 positions agree with TRBD1. The trim removed 5 bases at V and 2 bases at J, leaving 8 bases unmatched. The CDR3 sequence is 17 residues long. Germline V CDR1 and CDR2: PRHDT, FYEKMQ (reference sequence).

The chain joins TRBV9 to TRBJ1-2; 7 positions agree with TRBD1. This CDR3 has 17 amino acids. V lost 6 bases and J lost 5; bases outside the gene matches: 19. The germline CDR1 and CDR2 sequences are SGDLS and YYNGEE. CDR3 sequence reads: CASTLNPTGLIRYGYTF. CDR3 in DNA: TGTGCCAGCACCCTTAACCCGACAGGGCTGATCCGATATGGCTACACCTTC.

This clone turned up a few times. V gene TRBV7-7 combines with J gene TRBJ2-7, with D maybe TRBD1 (6 bases). Trimming left V 2 bases short and J 3 bases short, with 8 bases between. In germline, CDR1 is SSHAT, CDR2 FNYEAQ (reference sequence). The CDR3 covers 13 residues. CDR3 nucleotide sequence: TGTGCCAGCAGCTTAAGGGGGAACTACGAGCAGTACTTC. Translated, it gives CASSLRGNYEQYF.

This sequence joins TRBV28 and TRBJ2-7, with D possibly TRBD2 on 7 matching bases. Between the trimmed V and J ends, which lost 2 bases and 2 bases, there was a span of 10 bases. This CDR3 region has 14 residues. The V gene's germline CDR1 is MDHEN and CDR2 SYDVKM. Here the CDR3 reads CASSLGGGAYEQYF. In DNA form, the CDR3 reads TGTGCCAGCAGTTTAGGAGGGGGGGCCTACGAGCAGTACTTC.

The rearrangement uses TRBV19 and TRBJ1-5; D is undetermined. There are 15 residues in the CDR3. Germline-derived CDR1 and CDR2 are LNHDA and SQIVND (reference sequence). Trimming pared 8 bases from V and 0 bases from J, leaving 14 bases between. The CDR3 spells CASRAGPYSNQPQHF. CDR3 bases: TGTGCCAGTCGGGCAGGACCTTATAGCAATCAGCCCCAGCATTTT. The complete variable domain, with remaining parts taken from reference TRBV19 and TRBJ1-5, reads DGGITQSPKYLFRKEGQNVTLSCEQNLNHDAMYWYRQDPGQGLRLIYYSQIVNDFQKGDIAEGYSVSREKKESFPLTVTSAQKNPTAFYLCASRAGPYSNQPQHFGDGTRLSIL.

This clone has a single count. The V and J genes are TRBV7-8 and TRBJ2-2; 7 nucleotides agree with TRBD1. CDR3 size: 16 residues. In germline, CDR1 is SGHVS, CDR2 FQNEAQ. Trimming took 7 bases from V and 1 from J; bases not matched to a gene: 9. CDR3 region: CASTTDRVGNTGELFF. CDR3 coding DNA: TGTGCCAGCACCACAGACAGGGTAGGGAACACCGGGGAGCTGTTTTTT.

This clone was observed once. V usage is TRBV7-8 and J usage is TRBJ2-3; 10 positions agree with TRBD2. Germline assignment: CDR1 SGHVS and CDR2 FQNEAQ. Losses at the gene ends were 4 bases for V and 3 bases for J; bases not matched to a gene: 7. This CDR3 contains 16 residues. CDR3: CASSSSSGSPTDTQYF. The DNA for the CDR3 is TGTGCCAGCAGCTCCTCTAGCGGGAGTCCGACAGATACGCAGTATTTT.

J is TRBJ1-2 and V is TRBV9, with D perhaps TRBD1 (6 bases). The CDR3 contains 14 residues. Trimming took off 0 bases at V and 1 base at J, with 7 bases between the two ends. Germline loops: CDR1 SGDLS, CDR2 YYNGEE. CDR3 nucleotide sequence: TGTGCCAGCAGCGTAGCAGGGGATAACTATGGCTACACCTTC. Translation: CASSVAGDNYGYTF.